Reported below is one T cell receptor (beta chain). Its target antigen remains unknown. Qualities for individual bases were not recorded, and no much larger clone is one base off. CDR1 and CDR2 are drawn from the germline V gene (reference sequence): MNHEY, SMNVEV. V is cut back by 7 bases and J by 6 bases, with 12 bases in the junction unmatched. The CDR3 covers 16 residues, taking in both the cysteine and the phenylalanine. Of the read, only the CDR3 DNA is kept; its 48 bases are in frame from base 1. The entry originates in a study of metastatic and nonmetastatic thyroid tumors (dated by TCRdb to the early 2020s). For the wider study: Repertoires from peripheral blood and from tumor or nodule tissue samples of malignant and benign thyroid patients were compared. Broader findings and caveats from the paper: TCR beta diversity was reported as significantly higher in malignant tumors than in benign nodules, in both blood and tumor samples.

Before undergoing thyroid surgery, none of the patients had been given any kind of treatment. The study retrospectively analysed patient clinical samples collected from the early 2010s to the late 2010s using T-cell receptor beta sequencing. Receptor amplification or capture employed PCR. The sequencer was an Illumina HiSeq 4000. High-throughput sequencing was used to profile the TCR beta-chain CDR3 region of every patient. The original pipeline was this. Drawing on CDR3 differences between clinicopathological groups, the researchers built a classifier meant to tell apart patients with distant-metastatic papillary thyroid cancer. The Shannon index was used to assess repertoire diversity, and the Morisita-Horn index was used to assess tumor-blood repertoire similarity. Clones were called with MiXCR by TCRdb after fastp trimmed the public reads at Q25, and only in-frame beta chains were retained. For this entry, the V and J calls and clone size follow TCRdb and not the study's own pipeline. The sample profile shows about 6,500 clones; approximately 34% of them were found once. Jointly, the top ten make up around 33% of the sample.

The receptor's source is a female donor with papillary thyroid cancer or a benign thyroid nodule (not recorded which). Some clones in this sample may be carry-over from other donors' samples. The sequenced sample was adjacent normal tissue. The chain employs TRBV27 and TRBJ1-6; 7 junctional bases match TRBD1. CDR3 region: CASTLKSGQSNSPLHF. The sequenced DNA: TGTGCCAGCACCCTAAAATCGGGACAGTCTAATTCACCCCTCCACTTT.